A single sample is the source of the 5 T cell receptor beta chains below, sequenced in a study of T cells in localized non-small cell lung cancer. Generated by immunoSEQ multiplex PCR, the TCRdb table keeps only in-frame clones and is missing some. The sample lists tens of thousands of clones; roughly 87% were seen once. The sample in question was peripheral blood, obtained before any cancer treatment. All receptors derive from a man aged 40 to 70 with stage I squamous cell lung carcinoma.

This chain uses TRBV28 with TRBJ1-5; D perhaps matches TRBD1 (6 bases). Trimming removed 7 bases from V and 4 bases from J, with 17 bases in between. The CDR3 is made up of 15 amino acids. CDR1 and CDR2 from the germline V gene are MDHEN and SYDVKM. In nucleotides, the CDR3 is TGTGCCAGCAACGTAATCGGACAGAAGAATCAGCCCCAGCATTTT. Residues: CASNVIGQKNQPQHF.

The J gene is TRBJ1-1, the V gene TRBV28; D gene unclear. V was pared by 10 bases and J by 4 bases, with 16 bases between. CDR3 length: 13 amino acids. CDR1 and CDR2 (germline): MDHEN, SYDVKM. The CDR3 region has the DNA TGTGCCACCTCGATCGGGTGGCCCACTGAAGCTTTCTTT. Its protein product is CATSIGWPTEAFF.

The chain couples TRBV7-9 to TRBJ1-6; D perhaps matches TRBD1 (6 bases). Germline V gene data show CDR1 as SEHNR and CDR2 as FQNEAQ (reference sequence). The CDR3 has 14 amino acids. The V and J ends lost 5 bases and 7 bases respectively, with 12 bases between them. CDR3 bases: TGTGCCAGCAGCCTACAGGGAAACAATTCACCCCTCCACTTT. It encodes CASSLQGNNSPLHF.

CDR3 nucleotides: TGTGCCAGCGGGGGGGACGCTGGAAACACCATATATTTT. This codes for CASGGDAGNTIYF. The chain joins TRBV2 to TRBJ1-3; tentative D call: TRBD1 (5 bases). The CDR3 spans 13 residues. The germline gives CDR1 SNHLY, CDR2 FYNNEI. The V gene lost 8 bases and the J gene lost 2 bases, with 10 bases spanning the gap.

V gene TRBV6-1 combines with J gene TRBJ1-5, with 7 bases lining up with TRBD1. The germline V gene has CDR1 MNHNS and CDR2 SASEGT. The CDR3 totals 14 residues. With 4 bases clipped from V and 4 bases from J, the junction kept 4 bases outside the gene matches. The CDR3 loop reads CASSVTGWNQPQHF. The CDR3 DNA reads as TGTGCCAGCAGTGTGACAGGGTGGAATCAGCCCCAGCATTTT.